Sequencing of this TCR beta chain was carried out in a study of cytomegalovirus exposure and HLA in healthy donors. The CDR3 length is 17 residues. V gave up 3 bases and J gave up 4 bases; unmatched junction bases: 12. CDR1 KGHSH and CDR2 LQKENI come from the germline V gene. PCR was performed using 60 Vbeta and 13 Jbeta primers. Some clones are missing from TCRdb's copy, which holds only in-frame ones; the method was immunoSEQ multiplex PCR. The table shows about 140,000 clones, with around 84% occurring only once. This clone was picked up one time. The sample consisted of PBMCs. The receptor was derived from a man over 45 in good health and CMV-seronegative. The chain recombines TRBV18 with TRBJ2-3, with TRBD1 matching 8 bases. DNA of the CDR3: TGTGCCAGCTCACCTCCTCGAGGACAGGGTGACGCAGATACGCAGTATTTT. Translating it yields CASSPPRGQGDADTQYF.